This TCR beta chain was obtained from a study of human T cells and chemical hapten exposure. Across the study: Patients' scalps got diphenylcyclopropenone weekly throughout the roughly 25-week study. Alopecia areata, totalis or universalis affected patients who were mostly female. Study-level results: Versus controls, expanded TCRs had significantly more large CDR3 similarity clusters.

This clonotype was counted between two and nine times. What it recognizes is unknown. TCRdb re-derived calls from the RACE reads in MiXCR, one entry per CDR3 protein. The sample yields around 69,000 distinct CDR3 sequences, around 10% seen once. The time point is: patch test 1, 2 weeks after DPC sensitization. The sample's treatment: therapeutic diphenylcyclopropenone sensitization with weekly scalp DPC. The V end was cut by 6 bases, the J end by 0 bases, with 3 bases between. This CDR3 is built from 12 residues. Germline loops: CDR1 WNHNN, CDR2 SYGVQD (reference sequence). The rearrangement links TRBV10-1 to TRBJ1-3; D unresolved. The clonotype was recovered from a woman in her 40s with alopecia areata. Some clones in this sample may be carry-over from other donors' samples. The input for sequencing was whole blood, taken in connection with sensitization to the hapten diphenylcyclopropenone (DPC). The CDR3 sequence is CASRNSGNTIYF. In DNA form, the CDR3 reads TGCGCCAGCAGAAACTCTGGAAACACCATATATTTT.